These 20 T cell receptor beta chains were all obtained from the same sample, sequenced in a study of blood T cell repertoires in COVID-19. The repertoire was sequenced with immunoSEQ multiplex PCR; TCRdb's copy has only in-frame clones and lacks some. This table has approximately 230,000 clones, roughly 85% appearing once. Sequenced: peripheral blood. The receptor set was obtained from a man younger than 40 who had recovered from COVID-19.

A word on this clone: The same CDR3 arises from other DNA sequences in this sample as well. This chain links TRBV5-1 with TRBJ2-7; TRBD1 is a possible D gene (5 bases). The CDR3 runs to 13 residues. Per the germline V gene, CDR1 is SGHRS and CDR2 is YFSETQ. Trimming took 4 bases from V and 2 from J, leaving 10 bases between them. This chain's CDR3 is CASSPGQTYEQYF. In nucleotides, the CDR3 is TGCGCCAGCAGCCCAGGACAAACCTACGAGCAGTACTTC. Full variable domain (missing parts from reference TRBV5-1 and TRBJ2-7): KAGVTQTPRYLIKTRGQQVTLSCSPISGHRSVSWYQQTPGQGLQFLFEYFSETQRNKGNFPGRFSGRQFSNSRSEMNVSTLELGDSALYLCASSPGQTYEQYFGPGTRLTVT.

This clone was seen just once. CDR3 DNA sequence: TGTGCCAGCAGTTTATCGGGAAGGGAATCTTTCTTT. It yields the protein CASSLSGRESFF. V gene TRBV12-3 or TRBV12-4 combines with J gene TRBJ1-1, with no clear D. CDR3 size: 12 residues. Trimming cost V 2 bases and J 12 bases, with 13 bases left between them.

The chain combines TRBV5-8 with TRBJ1-2; TRBD1 agrees at 10 bases. The CDR3 loop spans 15 amino acids. After removal of 1 base from V and 4 bases from J, the junction contained 4 bases not matched to a gene. The germline gives CDR1 SGHTS, CDR2 YDEGEE. CDR3 nucleotides: TGTGCCAGCAGCTTGAAGGGGACAGGGGTCTATGGCTACACCTTC. This encodes CASSLKGTGVYGYTF. The whole variable domain, remainder taken from reference TRBV5-8 and TRBJ1-2, is EAGVTQSPTHLIKTRGQQATLRCSPISGHTSVYWYQQALGLGLQFLLWYDEGEERNRGNFPPRFSGRQFPNYSSELNVNALELEDSALYLCASSLKGTGVYGYTFGSGTRLTVV.

The chain links TRBV11-2 to TRBJ1-1; D gene uncertain. The CDR3 spans 14 residues. The V end was cut by 3 bases, the J end by 6 bases, with 14 bases between. The germline V gene encodes CDR1 SGHAT and CDR2 FQNNGV. CDR3 nucleotide sequence: TGTGCCAGCAGCTTGGTTCAGAAAAGCGCTGAAGCTTTCTTT. Translating gives CASSLVQKSAEAFF. Variable domain in full (rest from reference TRBV11-2 and TRBJ1-1): EAGVAQSPRYKIIEKRQSVAFWCNPISGHATLYWYQQILGQGPKLLIQFQNNGVVDDSQLPKDRFSAERLKGVDSTLKIQPAKLEDSAVYLCASSLVQKSAEAFFGQGTRLTVV.

The gene calls are TRBV21-1 and TRBJ1-2. TRBV21-1 is tagged as a pseudogene. The CDR3 runs 15 residues. The CDR3 sequence: CASSEGRGRAEGYTF. In DNA form, the CDR3 reads TGTGCCAGCAGCGAAGGGAGGGGCAGGGCCGAGGGCTACACCTTC.

The genes are TRBV7-9 and TRBJ1-4, with a tentative D call TRBD1 (5 bases). V was pared by 5 bases and J by 0 bases, with 10 bases between. This CDR3 is 15 amino acids long. The germline V gene encodes CDR1 SEHNR and CDR2 FQNEAQ (reference sequence). The CDR3 loop reads CASSGGFSTNEKLFF. The CDR3 nucleotides read TGTGCCAGCAGCGGGGGGTTTTCAACTAATGAAAAACTGTTTTTT.

V and J are TRBV6-5 and TRBJ2-7; D possibly corresponds to TRBD1 (5 bases). The CDR3 loop spans 15 amino acids. The V end was cut by 2 bases, the J end by 0 bases, with 11 bases between. CDR1 is MNHEY, CDR2 SVGAGI, per germline. The DNA of the CDR3 is TGTGCCAGCAGTTACGAGAGGCAGGGCTCCTACGAGCAGTACTTC. It specifies CASSYERQGSYEQYF.

This clone has only a few counts. The chain employs TRBV5-6 and TRBJ2-7; 9 bases are a match to TRBD1. V lost 4 bases to trimming and J lost 0 bases; unmatched junction nucleotides: 5. The CDR3 has 15 residues. The germline V gene has CDR1 SGHDT and CDR2 YYEEEE. CDR3 nucleotide sequence: TGTGCCAGCAGCCGAGGGACAGGGCGCTCCTACGAGCAGTACTTC. Its protein is CASSRGTGRSYEQYF. Based on the CDR3 plus reference TRBV5-6 and TRBJ2-7, the full variable domain is DAGVTQSPTHLIKTRGQQVTLRCSPKSGHDTVSWYQQALGQGPQFIFQYYEEEERQRGNFPDRFSGHQFPNYSSELNVNALLLGDSALYLCASSRGTGRSYEQYFGPGTRLTVT.

This clone has more than one count but fewer than ten. The rearrangement uses TRBV6-5 and TRBJ1-5, with D possibly TRBD1 on 5 matching bases. CDR1 and CDR2 (germline): MNHEY, SVGAGI. The V and J ends lost 11 bases and 7 bases respectively, with 18 bases between them. CDR3 length: 13 residues. This CDR3 is CAAAPIRAQPQHF. In nucleotides, the CDR3 is TGTGCCGCCGCCCCTATCAGGGCCCAGCCCCAGCATTTT.

The chain carries TRBV7-9 and TRBJ1-1, with 7 bases identical to TRBD1. After removal of 5 bases from V and 1 base from J, the junction contained 13 bases not matched to a gene. Germline values: CDR1 SEHNR, CDR2 FQNEAQ (reference sequence). The CDR3 consists of 17 residues. The CDR3 nucleotides read TGTGCCAGCAGCGACAAAATACAGGGGCGGACGAACACTGAAGCTTTCTTT. Translation: CASSDKIQGRTNTEAFF. Supplemented by reference TRBV7-9 and TRBJ1-1, the full variable domain reads DTGVSQNPRHKITKRGQNVTFRCDPISEHNRLYWYRQTLGQGPEFLTYFQNEAQLEKSRLLSDRFSAERPKGSFSTLEIQRTEQGDSAMYLCASSDKIQGRTNTEAFFGQGTRLTVV.

The V and J genes are TRBV6-5 and TRBJ2-1; a weak D match, TRBD2 (5 bases). The V end was cut by 7 bases, the J end by 9 bases, with 13 bases between. The CDR3 has 12 amino acids. CDR1 is MNHEY and CDR2 is SVGAGI in the germline V gene. The CDR3 is CASTAVGGEQFF. The CDR3 nucleotides read TGTGCCAGCACGGCAGTAGGAGGTGAGCAGTTCTTC.

The gene calls are TRBV4-1 and TRBJ1-5; D perhaps matches TRBD1 (6 bases). V shed 3 bases and J shed 6 bases, with 18 bases lying between them. The germline gives CDR1 MGHRA, CDR2 YSYEKL. This CDR3 has 16 amino acids. CDR3 protein: CASSQQLVTGIQPQHF. The CDR3 coding sequence is TGCGCCAGCAGCCAGCAACTTGTAACAGGGATTCAGCCCCAGCATTTT.

The count of this clone is one. The chain uses TRBV5-1 and TRBJ1-2; TRBD1 matches at 9 bases. V shed 1 base, J shed 4 bases, and the junction held 5 bases outside the gene matches. The CDR3 is 15 residues long. Looked up from germline, CDR1 is SGHRS and CDR2 is YFSETQ. The CDR3 sequence: CASSLTGQGTYGYTF. CDR3 nucleotides: TGCGCCAGCAGCTTGACCGGACAGGGGACCTATGGCTACACCTTC.

The rearrangement joins TRBV6-5 to TRBJ2-2, with TRBD2 matching over 9 bases. Germline lookup yields CDR1 MNHEY and CDR2 SVGAGI. There are 16 residues in the CDR3. J lost 0 bases, V lost 4 bases, and 3 bases had no gene match. CDR3 DNA sequence: TGTGCCAGCAGTTGGGGACTAGCCCCGAACACCGGGGAGCTGTTTTTT. This encodes CASSWGLAPNTGELFF.

J is TRBJ2-3 and V is TRBV5-1; TRBD2 is a possible D gene (6 bases). Between the trimmed V and J ends, which lost 0 bases and 5 bases, there was a span of 13 bases. Germline V CDR1 and CDR2: SGHRS, YFSETQ. The CDR3 has 15 amino acids. This chain's CDR3 is CASSLVGEAIDTQYF. The CDR3 region has the DNA TGCGCCAGCAGCTTGGTTGGGGAGGCGATAGATACGCAGTATTTT.

This chain connects TRBV10-3 to TRBJ1-4; D is possibly TRBD1 (6 bases). The germline gives CDR1 ENHRY, CDR2 SYGVKD. Deletions cut 6 bases from V and 7 bases from J, with 9 bases between. The CDR3 covers 12 residues. CDR3 loop: CAISPQGEKLFF. Written as DNA, the CDR3 is TGTGCCATCAGCCCACAGGGTGAAAAACTGTTTTTT.

In this sample, this clone turned up a few times. The chain joins TRBV6-7 to TRBJ1-2; D unresolved. TRBV6-7 is reported as an ORF; its role is uncertain. Trimming removed 9 bases from V and 8 bases from J, with 13 bases in between. CDR3 length: 11 residues. CDR3 loop: CARSRTGGYTF. CDR3 sequence (DNA): TGTGCCAGATCGAGGACGGGAGGCTACACCTTC.

The chain joins TRBV18 to TRBJ1-5; D not resolved. The CDR3 runs to 13 residues. In germline, CDR1 is KGHSH, CDR2 LQKENI. With 3 bases removed from V and 5 bases from J, the gap between germline ends came to 8 bases. CDR3 in amino acids: CASSPYPDQPQHF. CDR3 nucleotides: TGTGCCAGCTCACCTTATCCGGATCAGCCCCAGCATTTT.

This clone was observed a few times. J is TRBJ2-1 and V is TRBV5-3; TRBD2 aligns across 7 bases. TRBV5-3 falls under the ORF class, with uncertain function. J lost 0 bases, V lost 1 base, and 10 bases had no gene match. The CDR3 loop spans 18 amino acids. The CDR3 DNA reads TGTGCCAGAAGCTTGATTAATGAGCGGGGTTTCTCCTACAATGAGCAGTTCTTC. Translating it yields CARSLINERGFSYNEQFF.

This clone was counted a few times. This chain links TRBV19 with TRBJ2-2; maybe TRBD2 (6 bases). V lost 6 bases and J 0 bases, leaving 11 bases between the germline ends. CDR1 is LNHDA, CDR2 SQIVND, per germline (reference sequence). The CDR3 runs to 15 residues. In nucleotides, the CDR3 is TGTGCCAGTAGCCCGGGACTTACGAACACCGGGGAGCTGTTTTTT. Its translation is CASSPGLTNTGELFF.